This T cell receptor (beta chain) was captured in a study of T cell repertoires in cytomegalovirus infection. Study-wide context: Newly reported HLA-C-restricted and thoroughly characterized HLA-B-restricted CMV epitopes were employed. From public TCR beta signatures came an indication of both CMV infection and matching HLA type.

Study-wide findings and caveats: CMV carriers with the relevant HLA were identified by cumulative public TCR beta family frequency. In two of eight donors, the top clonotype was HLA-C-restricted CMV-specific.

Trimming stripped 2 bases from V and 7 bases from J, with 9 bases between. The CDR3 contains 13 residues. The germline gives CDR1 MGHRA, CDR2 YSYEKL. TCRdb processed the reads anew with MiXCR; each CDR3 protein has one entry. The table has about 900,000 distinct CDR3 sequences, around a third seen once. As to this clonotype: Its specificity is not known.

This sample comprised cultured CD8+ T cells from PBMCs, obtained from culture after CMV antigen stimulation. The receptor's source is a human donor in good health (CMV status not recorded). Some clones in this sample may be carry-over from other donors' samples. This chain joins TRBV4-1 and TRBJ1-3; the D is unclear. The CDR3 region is CASSQHSRNTIYF. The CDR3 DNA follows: TGCGCCAGCAGCCAACATAGTCGGAACACCATATATTTT.